The rows below give T cell receptor beta chains drawn from one sample of a study of blood T cell repertoires in COVID-19. The table came from immunoSEQ multiplex PCR; TCRdb's copy has only in-frame clones and leaves some out. There are roughly 60,000 clones in the sample; 80% to 95% occur only once, and less than 9.5% lies in the top ten. Sequencing was carried out using peripheral blood. These receptors were taken from a woman of 80 years or more with active COVID-19. The CDR3 runs from the conserved cysteine through the conserved F or W.

>14|TRBV6-5
CASSLAGGDNEQFF
>16|TRBV7-2
CASSPNRARSGNTIYF
>16|TRBV5-1
CASSLASQGAQETQYF
>13|TRBV5-4
CASSLQGSYGYTF
>14|TRBV11-3
CASSSSGRAAEQFF
>16|TRBV27
CASSPTPGQRADTQYF
>15|TRBV3-1/TRBV3-2
CATGNGGVIAYEQYF
>15|TRBV11-3
CASSSRTGRGGELFF
>15|TRBV6-6
CASSLTSGDSYEQYF
>13|TRBV5-5
CASSIGLTHEQYF
>17|TRBV7-9
CASSLGRGTGEISPLHF
>17|TRBV5-6
CASSGTSGGAHYNEQFF
>13|TRBV2
CASNTYSNQPQHF
>18|TRBV5-5
CASSRTSGRDIQSYEQYF
>14|TRBV27
CASSFRRLNTEAFF
>14|TRBV5-1
CASSLFQGQETQYF
>15|TRBV5-5
CASSWRDRETDTQYF
>14|TRBV29-1
CSVDAPSATDTQYF
>15|TRBV10-3
CAISEPGTGGEGYTF
>14|TRBV30
CAWSRGLSNQPQHF
>12|TRBV30
CACLETNYGYTF
>15|TRBV7-2
CASSPQTGVRETQYF
>14|TRBV2
CASSVRGGGQPQHF
>15|TRBV5-5
CASSLASGVTDTQYF
>15|TRBV21-1
CASRIQGSYNSPLHF
>15|TRBV2
CASSELGGRNQPQHF